This is a list of T cell receptor beta chains from one sample in a study of T cells in localized non-small cell lung cancer. The protocol was immunoSEQ multiplex PCR, while the TCRdb copy is restricted to in-frame clones and leaves out a portion. The sample has 65,000 to 90,000 clones, about three quarters seen once. The starting material was PBMCs, obtained before any cancer treatment. These receptor sequences come from a man between 35 and 75 years old with stage II squamous cell lung carcinoma. Both conserved end residues are part of each CDR3. The D gene is left open where the match is weak. For some rows the clone size is stated as once, few or many, or as a class when expanded; others skip it.

>NA|TRBJ1-1|NA|TRBV2
CASRAGRESNTEAFF
TGTGCCAGCAGGGCCGGACGGGAATCGAACACTGAAGCTTTCTTT
>NA|TRBJ2-3|NA|TRBV5-1
CASRNQANLKADTQYF
TGCGCCAGCAGGAACCAGGCCAACTTAAAGGCAGATACGCAGTATTTT
>TRBD2|TRBJ2-3|NA|TRBV7-3
CASSLSLAGASSTDTQYF
TGTGCCAGCAGCTTAAGTCTAGCGGGGGCGAGTAGCACAGATACGCAGTATTTT
>NA|TRBJ1-1|NA|TRBV6-5
CASSSGTGWNTEAFF
TGTGCCAGCAGTTCGGGAACAGGCTGGAACACTGAAGCTTTCTTT
>TRBD2|TRBJ2-1|NA|TRBV4-1
CASRRLAGGDEQFF
TGCGCCAGCAGACGACTAGCGGGAGGGGATGAGCAGTTCTTC
>NA|TRBJ2-5|NA|TRBV7-6
CASSPRGAGETQYF
TGTGCCAGCAGCCCTAGAGGGGCCGGCGAGACCCAGTACTTC
>NA|TRBJ2-7|once|TRBV6-5
CASSLTVGTYEQYF
TGTGCCAGCAGCCTCACCGTAGGGACCTACGAGCAGTACTTC
>NA|TRBJ2-3|NA|TRBV7-6
CASSLSSDNTQYF
TGTGCCAGCAGCTTAAGTTCGGATAATACGCAGTATTTT
>NA|TRBJ2-7|NA|TRBV27
CASTANRESSSYEQYF
TGTGCCAGCACCGCCAATAGGGAAAGCAGCTCCTACGAGCAGTACTTC
>NA|TRBJ1-1|NA|TRBV10-3
CAISEPTRSTEAFF
TGTGCCATCAGTGAGCCGACGCGGTCCACTGAAGCTTTCTTT
>NA|TRBJ2-7|NA|TRBV19
CASRLQWAGSHEQYF
TGTGCCAGTAGACTTCAATGGGCGGGTTCCCACGAGCAGTACTTC
>NA|TRBJ1-5|NA|TRBV7-2
CASSLNFRQPQHF
TGTGCCAGCAGCCTGAACTTCCGACAGCCCCAGCATTTT
>NA|TRBJ2-5|once|TRBV4-1
CASSQARARETQYF
TGCGCCAGCAGCCAAGCGCGGGCACGGGAGACCCAGTACTTC
>NA|TRBJ2-1|NA|TRBV7-2
CASSYQTGFYNEQFF
TGTGCCAGCAGCTACCAGACAGGTTTCTACAATGAGCAGTTCTTC
>NA|TRBJ1-2|NA|TRBV5-1
CASSYDEGYGYTF
TGCGCCAGCAGCTATGATGAGGGCTATGGCTACACCTTC
>NA|TRBJ2-1|NA|TRBV19
CASSIIGGEEQFF
TGTGCCAGTAGTATAATCGGGGGCGAGGAGCAGTTCTTC
>NA|TRBJ2-3|NA|TRBV11-3
CASSLGQGDPTQDTQYF
TGTGCCAGCAGCTTAGGTCAGGGCGACCCTACACAAGATACGCAGTATTTT
>NA|TRBJ2-3|once|TRBV10-2
CASSQADTQYF
TGCGCCAGCAGTCAGGCAGATACGCAGTATTTT
>NA|TRBJ2-7|many|TRBV29-1
CSVAEGSYEQYF
TGCAGCGTTGCCGAGGGGTCCTACGAGCAGTACTTC
>TRBD2|TRBJ2-1|NA|TRBV4-1
CASSLRGGFEQFF
TGCGCCAGCAGCCTCCGCGGGGGGTTTGAGCAGTTCTTC
>NA|TRBJ2-1|NA|TRBV5-6
CASSPWGYNEQFF
TGTGCCAGCAGCCCCTGGGGTTACAATGAGCAGTTCTTC
>NA|TRBJ2-5|NA|TRBV9
CASSVGYGQETQYF
TGTGCCAGCAGCGTAGGTTACGGGCAAGAGACCCAGTACTTC
>NA|TRBJ1-5|NA|TRBV4-1
CASSQPRGRSNQPQHF
TGCGCCAGCAGCCAACCCCGGGGCAGGAGCAATCAGCCCCAGCATTTT
>NA|TRBJ2-5|NA|TRBV7-6
CASSFSDFLQETQYF
TGTGCCAGCAGCTTCTCAGATTTTCTTCAAGAGACCCAGTACTTC
>NA|TRBJ1-6|few|TRBV5-6
CASSFSLIGSPLHF
TGTGCCAGCAGCTTTTCCCTGATCGGGTCACCCCTCCACTTT
>TRBD1|TRBJ1-2|NA|TRBV13
CASSLHPGAPGTGYGYTF
TGTGCCAGCAGCTTGCACCCCGGGGCCCCCGGGACAGGGTATGGCTACACCTTC
>NA|TRBJ2-7|few|TRBV4-2
CASSPSGYEQYF
TGTGCCAGCAGCCCTTCAGGGTACGAGCAGTACTTC
>NA|TRBJ2-4|NA|TRBV19
CASSTDRLTKNIQYF
TGTGCCAGTAGTACCGACAGGCTGACCAAAAACATTCAGTACTTC
>NA|TRBJ1-5|NA|TRBV6-5
CASSHGRNQPQHF
TGTGCCAGCAGTCACGGGAGAAATCAGCCCCAGCATTTT
>TRBD1|TRBJ1-2|NA|TRBV5-4
CASSLATGLHGYTF
TGTGCCAGCAGCTTGGCGACAGGGCTTCATGGCTACACCTTC
>TRBD2|TRBJ2-1|NA|TRBV4-1
CASSHRLAGPSSYNEQFF
TGCGCCAGCAGCCATCGACTAGCGGGGCCCAGCTCCTACAATGAGCAGTTCTTC
>NA|TRBJ2-7|NA|TRBV18
CASSPELPHEQYF
TGTGCCAGCTCACCAGAACTCCCCCACGAGCAGTACTTC
>TRBD1|TRBJ2-5|NA|TRBV5-4
CASSSGTGEGRETQYF
TGTGCCAGCAGCTCCGGGACAGGGGAAGGGCGAGAGACCCAGTACTTC
>NA|TRBJ1-5|NA|TRBV19
CASSITSNQPQHF
TGTGCCAGTAGTATTACTAGCAATCAGCCCCAGCATTTT
>NA|TRBJ2-1|few|TRBV7-9
CASSLRQGSYNEQFF
TGTGCCAGCAGCTTAAGGCAGGGCTCCTACAATGAGCAGTTCTTC
>TRBD1|TRBJ2-7|NA|TRBV6-6
CASRTDRSFSYEQYF
TGTGCCAGCAGGACGGACAGGTCCTTCTCCTACGAGCAGTACTTC
>NA|TRBJ2-2|NA|TRBV11-3
CASSFSGGTGELFF
TGTGCCAGCAGCTTCTCAGGAGGCACCGGGGAGCTGTTTTTT
>TRBD1|TRBJ2-3|NA|TRBV28
CASSFDRGRPGDTQYF
TGTGCCAGCAGTTTCGACAGGGGGCGCCCGGGAGATACGCAGTATTTT
>TRBD1|TRBJ1-5|NA|TRBV18
CASSRGQGNQPQHF
TGTGCCAGCTCACGCGGACAGGGGAATCAGCCCCAGCATTTT
>NA|TRBJ1-5|NA|TRBV7-8
CASSLAAGNQPQHF
TGTGCCAGCAGCTTAGCCGCTGGCAATCAGCCCCAGCATTTT
>TRBD1|TRBJ2-2|NA|TRBV7-8
CASSSLKGQGYSGELFF
TGTGCCAGCAGCTCACTCAAAGGACAGGGGTATTCCGGGGAGCTGTTTTTT
>NA|TRBJ2-1|NA|TRBV28
CASSLYYNEQFF
TGTGCCAGCAGTTTATATTACAATGAGCAGTTCTTC
>TRBD2|TRBJ2-4|NA|TRBV27
CASSSRLAGGLAKNIQYF
TGTGCCAGCAGTTCCCGACTAGCGGGGGGACTAGCCAAAAACATTCAGTACTTC
>NA|TRBJ2-6|NA|TRBV4-1
CASSQVHSGANVLTF
TGCGCCAGCAGCCAGGTCCACTCTGGGGCCAACGTCCTGACTTTC
>NA|TRBJ2-1|few|TRBV7-9
CASSSGGPQDQSDNEQFF
TGTGCCAGCAGCTCTGGGGGCCCACAGGATCAATCCGACAATGAGCAGTTCTTC
>NA|TRBJ1-6|NA|TRBV19
CASSIFANSPLHF
TGTGCCAGTAGTATATTCGCTAATTCACCCCTCCACTTT
>TRBD2|TRBJ2-2|NA|TRBV19
CASSMSREAVGELFF
TGTGCCAGTAGTATGTCGCGGGAGGCGGTCGGGGAGCTGTTTTTT
>NA|TRBJ1-4|NA|TRBV20-1
CSAPQMVKLFF
TGCAGTGCTCCCCAAATGGTGAAACTGTTTTTT
>TRBD1|TRBJ2-5|NA|TRBV29-1
CSVARDSQETQYF
TGCAGCGTTGCCCGGGACAGTCAAGAGACCCAGTACTTC
>NA|TRBJ2-1|NA|TRBV9
CASSPGGYNEQFF
TGTGCCAGCAGCCCCGGAGGCTACAATGAGCAGTTCTTC
>TRBD1|TRBJ2-3|NA|TRBV10-1
CASSESTGSSTDTQYF
TGCGCCAGCAGTGAGTCGACAGGGTCTAGCACAGATACGCAGTATTTT
>TRBD2|TRBJ2-1|NA|TRBV4-3
CASSQQLVRGGDEQFF
TGCGCCAGCAGCCAACAACTAGTTAGGGGAGGGGATGAGCAGTTCTTC